These T cell receptor beta chains were read from a single sample in a study of blood T cells in healthy people across ages. TCRdb passed the 5' RACE reads through MiXCR, listing each CDR3 protein once. The table includes 630,000 or so distinct CDR3 sequences, about 30% detected once. Sequencing used blood. The receptors were gathered from a woman of 80 years or more in good health. Both conserved end residues are part of each CDR3. D genes are given only for firm matches. Not every row has a clone size; where given, it reads once, few, many or a size class.

D: NA
V: TRBV11-2
size: many
J: TRBJ2-4
DNA: TGTGCCAGCAGCCAGGGGGGGGGGACCAAAAACATTCAGTACTTC
CDR3: CASSQGGGTKNIQYF

D: NA
V: TRBV5-6
size: NA
J: TRBJ2-5
DNA: TGTGCCAGCAGCTTGAGTCGGAAAGAGACCCAGTACTTC
CDR3: CASSLSRKETQYF

D: TRBD2
V: TRBV20-1
size: many
J: TRBJ2-3
DNA: TGCAGTGCTATCGACCGGCGGGGGGGCACAGATACGCAGTATTTT
CDR3: CSAIDRRGGTDTQYF

D: NA
V: TRBV11-2
size: NA
J: TRBJ2-1
DNA: TGTGCCAGCAGCTTAGCCCCAAGGCTGGAAGCTGGATACAATGAGCAGTTCTTC
CDR3: CASSLAPRLEAGYNEQFF

D: NA
V: TRBV30
size: few
J: TRBJ1-6
DNA: TGTGCCTGGAGTAGGCGGGGGAACCGGTCACCCCTCCACTTT
CDR3: CAWSRRGNRSPLHF

D: NA
V: TRBV24-1
size: many
J: TRBJ2-3
DNA: TGTGCCACCAGTGATAAATATTCCGGGACGGCTAGCACAGATACGCAGTATTTT
CDR3: CATSDKYSGTASTDTQYF

D: TRBD1
V: TRBV4-3
size: few
J: TRBJ2-1
DNA: TGCGCCAGCAGCCAAGATGGTAGGGGGCCCGGTGAGCAGTTCTTC
CDR3: CASSQDGRGPGEQFF

D: NA
V: TRBV20-1
size: many
J: TRBJ2-6
DNA: TGCAGTGCTAGAGATTGGGGTTCCGGGGCCAACGTCCTGACTTTC
CDR3: CSARDWGSGANVLTF

D: NA
V: TRBV4-1
size: NA
J: TRBJ1-2
DNA: TGCGCCAGCAGCCCCTTGGCGGAAGTTAACTATGGCTACACCTTC
CDR3: CASSPLAEVNYGYTF

D: TRBD1
V: TRBV7-2
size: NA
J: TRBJ2-7
DNA: TGTGCCAGCAGCTTAGCGGGACAGCCGACCTACGAGCAGTACTTC
CDR3: CASSLAGQPTYEQYF

D: NA
V: TRBV14
size: many
J: TRBJ2-6
DNA: TGTGCCAGCAGCCAAAACAGGGTCGGCGTCCTGACTTTC
CDR3: CASSQNRVGVLTF

D: NA
V: TRBV19
size: many
J: TRBJ2-1
DNA: TGTGCCAGTAGTATAGCACCCCGGGGGGAGCAGTTCTTC
CDR3: CASSIAPRGEQFF

D: NA
V: TRBV20-1
size: NA
J: TRBJ2-2
DNA: TGCAGTGCTAGGAGACTCGGGACGAACACCGGGGAGCTGTTTTTT
CDR3: CSARRLGTNTGELFF

D: TRBD2
V: TRBV6-6
size: many
J: TRBJ2-3
DNA: TGTGCCAGCAGACCCTCGGGGGGAGATACGCAGTATTTT
CDR3: CASRPSGGDTQYF

D: NA
V: TRBV5-1
size: many
J: TRBJ2-6
DNA: TGTGCCAGCAGCCCTGGACTGAGCTCTGGGGCCAACGTCCTGACTTTC
CDR3: CASSPGLSSGANVLTF

D: TRBD2
V: TRBV20-1
size: many
J: TRBJ2-7
DNA: TGCAGTTCCCCGGCGGGGGGGAACTACGAGCAGTACTTC
CDR3: CSSPAGGNYEQYF

D: NA
V: TRBV12-3/TRBV12-4
size: NA
J: TRBJ1-3
DNA: TGTGCCAGCAGTCCGTATTCTGGAAACACCATATATTTT
CDR3: CASSPYSGNTIYF

D: NA
V: TRBV20-1
size: many
J: TRBJ1-2
DNA: TGCAGTGCTAGTTCGGGGGTAGACGGCTACACCTTC
CDR3: CSASSGVDGYTF

D: TRBD1
V: TRBV19
size: many
J: TRBJ1-6
DNA: TGTGCCAGTAGTCTTGGACAGGTTTCAAGCTCGGCCAATAATTCACCCCTCCACTTT
CDR3: CASSLGQVSSSANNSPLHF

D: TRBD1
V: TRBV10-3
size: NA
J: TRBJ2-7
DNA: TGTGCCATCAGTGAGACAGGGGAGTCCTACGAGCAGTACTTC
CDR3: CAISETGESYEQYF

D: NA
V: TRBV5-1
size: NA
J: TRBJ2-6
DNA: TGCGCCAGCAGCACTCAGGGGCCTGGGGCCAACGTCCTGACTTTC
CDR3: CASSTQGPGANVLTF

D: TRBD1
V: TRBV5-1
size: few
J: TRBJ2-7
DNA: TGCGCCAGCAGCTCAACAGGGGGCTCCCTCGAGCAGTACTTC
CDR3: CASSSTGGSLEQYF

D: NA
V: TRBV20-1
size: many
J: TRBJ2-7
DNA: TGCAGTGCTAGAGATGGGGGAAGGGACGAATACGAGCAGTACTTC
CDR3: CSARDGGRDEYEQYF

D: TRBD2
V: TRBV7-3
size: NA
J: TRBJ2-2
DNA: TGTGCCAGCAGAACAACCGCGGGGGGGCCAGGCGGGGAGCTGTTTTTT
CDR3: CASRTTAGGPGGELFF

D: TRBD2
V: TRBV20-1
size: many
J: TRBJ2-1
DNA: TGCAGTGCTACAATCTGGGGGACTAGTCTGATTGAGCAGTTCTTC
CDR3: CSATIWGTSLIEQFF

D: NA
V: TRBV28
size: many
J: TRBJ2-7
DNA: TGTGCCAGCACCACATCGAGGATGTACGAGCAGTACTTC
CDR3: CASTTSRMYEQYF